This T cell receptor (beta chain) was recovered during a study of beta chain features in type 1 diabetes. The overall study: Patients looked much like healthy donors when it came to age, gender and cell yields. Study conclusions and caveats: Insertions at VDJ junctions were less frequent in type 1 diabetes patients. These patients also deleted more nucleotides at the same junctions. Among patients, naive, central memory and Treg TCRB repertoires appeared more similar than among healthy donors.

The CDR3 runs to 15 residues. The germline gives CDR1 SGHDT, CDR2 YYEEEE. J was trimmed by 2 bases and V by 3 bases; bases with no gene match: 5. This clone was counted only a few times. Its antigen is currently unknown. The authors reverse transcribed all of the isolated RNA, so sequencing captured expressed TCRB transcripts. Profiling relied on immunoSEQ multiplex PCR, and the TCRdb table lists in-frame clones only, not all of them. The sample has some 500,000 clones, about 10% seen once; the top ten hold about 0.042%. Using CD45RO/CCR7/CD25/CD127/CD95/CD27, CD4+ naive, central memory, regulatory and stem cell-like memory cells were sorted.

The sequenced sample was naive CD4+ T cells from blood. The clonotype comes from a woman between 18 and 29 years old in good health. The chain has TRBV5-6 and TRBJ1-5; 7 bases are shared with TRBD1. As DNA, the CDR3 is TGTGCCAGCAGCTACCGGGACAGTGGCAATCAGCCCCAGCATTTT. Its translation: CASSYRDSGNQPQHF.